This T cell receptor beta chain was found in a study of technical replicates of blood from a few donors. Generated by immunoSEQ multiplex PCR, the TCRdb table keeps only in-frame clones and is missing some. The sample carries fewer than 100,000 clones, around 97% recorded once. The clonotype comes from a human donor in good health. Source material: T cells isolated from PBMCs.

The CDR3 DNA follows: TGTGCCTGGAGTGTTGAGCGGAGGCCGCGTGGCTACACCTTC. This gives the protein CAWSVERRPRGYTF. The chain couples TRBV30 to TRBJ1-2; D is undetermined. Trimming stripped 0 bases from V and 7 bases from J, with 15 bases between. The CDR3 runs 14 residues. Germline CDR1 reads GTSNPN; CDR2 reads SVGIG (reference sequence).